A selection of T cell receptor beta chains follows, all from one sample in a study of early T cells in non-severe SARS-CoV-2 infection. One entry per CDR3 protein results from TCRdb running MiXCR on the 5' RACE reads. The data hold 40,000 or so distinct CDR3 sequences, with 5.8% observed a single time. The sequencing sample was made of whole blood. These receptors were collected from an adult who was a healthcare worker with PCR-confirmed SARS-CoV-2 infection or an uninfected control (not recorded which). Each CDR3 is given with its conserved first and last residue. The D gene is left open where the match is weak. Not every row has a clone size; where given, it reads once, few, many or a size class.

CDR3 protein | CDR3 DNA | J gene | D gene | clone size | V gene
CASSPRKDSYNSPLHF | TGTGCCAGCTCACCACGGAAGGACTCCTATAATTCACCCCTCCACTTT | TRBJ1-6 | . | many | TRBV18
CASRPRRGALYEQYF | TGTGCCAGCAGACCACGGCGGGGGGCACTCTACGAGCAGTACTTC | TRBJ2-7 | TRBD2 | many | TRBV7-9
CASSGTGIWTDTQYF | TGTGCCAGCAGCGGAACAGGGATTTGGACAGATACGCAGTATTTT | TRBJ2-3 | . | many | TRBV9
CSANAAGGTSYF | TGCAGTGCTAATGCGGCTGGTGGAACCTCGTACTTC | TRBJ2-7 | . | many | TRBV20-1
CASSATGYGYTF | TGTGCCAGCAGTGCTACAGGGTACGGCTACACCTTC | TRBJ1-2 | . | many | TRBV6-1
CASSPPTSGGNEQFF | TGTGCCAGCAGTCCCCCGACTAGCGGGGGGAATGAGCAGTTCTTC | TRBJ2-1 | TRBD2 | many | TRBV6-6
CASSQDSEEQYF | TGTGCCAGCAGCCAAGATAGTGAGGAGCAGTACTTC | TRBJ2-7 | . | many | TRBV14
CASRETGGATEAFF | TGTGCCAGCAGGGAGACAGGGGGCGCCACTGAAGCTTTCTTT | TRBJ1-1 | TRBD1 | . | TRBV5-6
CSVSPGTYNEQFF | TGCAGCGTTTCGCCAGGGACCTACAATGAGCAGTTCTTC | TRBJ2-1 | . | . | TRBV29-1
CAISELGTDGYTF | TGTGCCATCAGTGAGCTAGGGACCGATGGCTACACCTTC | TRBJ1-2 | . | many | TRBV10-3
CASRDNTEAFF | TGTGCCAGCAGGGACAACACTGAAGCTTTCTTT | TRBJ1-1 | . | . | TRBV6-6
CASSLSQGFNYGYTF | TGTGCCAGCAGCTTATCGCAGGGATTCAACTATGGCTACACCTTC | TRBJ1-2 | . | many | TRBV7-2
CASSYSSGGGSYNSPLHF | TGTGCCAGCAGTTACTCGTCCGGGGGTGGGTCCTATAATTCACCCCTCCACTTT | TRBJ1-6 | . | . | TRBV6-5
CASRNTGGDSYEQYF | TGTGCCAGCAGGAACACTGGCGGGGATTCCTACGAGCAGTACTTC | TRBJ2-7 | . | many | TRBV7-2
CASSFATNEKLFF | TGTGCCAGCAGCTTTGCAACTAATGAAAAACTGTTTTTT | TRBJ1-4 | . | . | TRBV3-1
CATSDLLAGGTEQFF | TGTGCCACCAGTGATTTGCTAGCGGGAGGGACTGAGCAGTTCTTC | TRBJ2-1 | TRBD2 | many | TRBV24-1
CASSRDYPGEQFF | TGTGCCAGCAGTCGGGACTACCCGGGGGAGCAGTTCTTC | TRBJ2-1 | TRBD2 | . | TRBV12-3/TRBV12-4
CSARVRRGPSYEQYF | TGCAGTGCTAGAGTACGGCGGGGGCCTTCCTACGAGCAGTACTTC | TRBJ2-7 | . | . | TRBV20-1
CASIRDRVPEAFF | TGTGCCAGCATCCGGGACAGGGTCCCTGAAGCTTTCTTT | TRBJ1-1 | TRBD1 | . | TRBV2
CAIRNGNEQFF | TGTGCCATCAGGAACGGGAATGAGCAGTTCTTC | TRBJ2-1 | . | many | TRBV10-3
CASSPTGTGNRNQPQHF | TGTGCCAGCTCACCTACCGGGACAGGGAATCGCAATCAGCCCCAGCATTTT | TRBJ1-5 | TRBD1 | many | TRBV18
CSAPRQGFHYGYTF | TGCAGTGCCCCACGGCAGGGGTTCCACTATGGCTACACCTTC | TRBJ1-2 | . | many | TRBV20-1